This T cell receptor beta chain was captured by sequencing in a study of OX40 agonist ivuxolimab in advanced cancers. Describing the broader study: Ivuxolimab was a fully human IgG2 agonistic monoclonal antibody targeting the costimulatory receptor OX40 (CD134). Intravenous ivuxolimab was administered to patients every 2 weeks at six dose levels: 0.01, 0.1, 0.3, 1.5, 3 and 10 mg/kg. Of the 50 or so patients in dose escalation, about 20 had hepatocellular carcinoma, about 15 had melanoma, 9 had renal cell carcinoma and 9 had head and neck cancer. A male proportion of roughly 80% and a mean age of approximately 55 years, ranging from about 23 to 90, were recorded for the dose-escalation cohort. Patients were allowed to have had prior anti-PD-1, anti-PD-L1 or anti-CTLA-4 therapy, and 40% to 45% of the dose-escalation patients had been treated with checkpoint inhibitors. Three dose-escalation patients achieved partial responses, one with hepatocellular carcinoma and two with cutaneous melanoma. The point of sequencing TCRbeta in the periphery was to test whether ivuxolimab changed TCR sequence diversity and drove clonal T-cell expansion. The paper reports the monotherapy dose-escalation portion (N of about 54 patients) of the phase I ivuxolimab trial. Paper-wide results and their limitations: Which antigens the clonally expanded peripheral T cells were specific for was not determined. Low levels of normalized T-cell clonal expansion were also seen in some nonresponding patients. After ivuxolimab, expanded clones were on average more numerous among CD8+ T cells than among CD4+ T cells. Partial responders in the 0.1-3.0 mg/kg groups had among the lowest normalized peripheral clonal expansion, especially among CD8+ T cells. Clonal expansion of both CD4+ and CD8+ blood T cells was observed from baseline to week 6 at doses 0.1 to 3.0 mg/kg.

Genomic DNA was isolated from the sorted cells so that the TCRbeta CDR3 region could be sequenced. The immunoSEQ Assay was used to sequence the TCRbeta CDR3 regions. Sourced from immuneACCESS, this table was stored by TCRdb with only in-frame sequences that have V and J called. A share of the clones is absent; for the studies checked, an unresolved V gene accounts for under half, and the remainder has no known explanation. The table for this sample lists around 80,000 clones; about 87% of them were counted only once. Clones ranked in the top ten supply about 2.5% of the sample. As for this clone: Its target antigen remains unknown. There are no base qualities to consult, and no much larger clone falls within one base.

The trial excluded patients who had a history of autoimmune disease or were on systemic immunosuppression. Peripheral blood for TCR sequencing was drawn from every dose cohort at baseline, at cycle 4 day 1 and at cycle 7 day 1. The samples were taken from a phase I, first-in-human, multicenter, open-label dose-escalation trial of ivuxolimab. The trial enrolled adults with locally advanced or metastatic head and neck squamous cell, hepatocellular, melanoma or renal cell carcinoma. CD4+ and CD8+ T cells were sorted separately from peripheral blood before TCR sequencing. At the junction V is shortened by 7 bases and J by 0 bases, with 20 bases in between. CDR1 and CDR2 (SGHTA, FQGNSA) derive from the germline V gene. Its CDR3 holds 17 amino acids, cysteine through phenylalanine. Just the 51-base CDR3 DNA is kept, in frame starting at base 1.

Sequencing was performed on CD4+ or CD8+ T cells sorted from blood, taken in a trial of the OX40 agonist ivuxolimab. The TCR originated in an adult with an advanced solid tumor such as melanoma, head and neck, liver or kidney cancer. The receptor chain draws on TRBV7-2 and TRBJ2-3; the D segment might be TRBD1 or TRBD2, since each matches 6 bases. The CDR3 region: CASTPLVRGASTDTQYF. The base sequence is TGTGCCAGCACCCCCCTTGTAAGGGGGGCGAGCACAGATACGCAGTATTTT.